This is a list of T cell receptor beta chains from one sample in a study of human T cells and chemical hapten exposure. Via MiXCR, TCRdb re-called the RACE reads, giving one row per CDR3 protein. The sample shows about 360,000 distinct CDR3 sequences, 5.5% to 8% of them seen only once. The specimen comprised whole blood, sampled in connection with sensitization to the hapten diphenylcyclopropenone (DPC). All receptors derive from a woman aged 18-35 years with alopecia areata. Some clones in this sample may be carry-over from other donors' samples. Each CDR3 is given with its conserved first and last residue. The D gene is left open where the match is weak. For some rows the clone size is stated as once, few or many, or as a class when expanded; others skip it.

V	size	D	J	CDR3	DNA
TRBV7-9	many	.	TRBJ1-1	CASSQQGPYTEAFF	TGTGCCAGCAGCCAACAGGGCCCCTACACTGAAGCTTTCTTT
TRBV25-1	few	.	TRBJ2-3	CASSEYAGSTDTQYF	TGTGCCAGCAGTGAATATGCGGGGAGCACAGATACGCAGTATTTT
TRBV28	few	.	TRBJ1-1	CASSTGSRTEAFF	TGTGCCAGCAGTACCGGGTCTCGGACTGAAGCTTTCTTT
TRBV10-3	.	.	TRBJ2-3	CAISASRDNPSDTQYF	TGTGCCATCAGTGCTAGTAGGGACAACCCCTCAGATACGCAGTATTTT
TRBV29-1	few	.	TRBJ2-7	CSVTSEPGTISYEQYF	TGCAGCGTTACCTCCGAGCCCGGGACGATTTCCTACGAGCAGTACTTC
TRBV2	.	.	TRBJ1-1	CASSEEWGRTEAFF	TGTGCCAGCAGTGAAGAATGGGGTCGAACTGAAGCTTTCTTT
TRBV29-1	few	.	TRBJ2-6	CSVELAGANVLTF	TGCAGCGTTGAACTAGCTGGGGCCAACGTCCTGACTTTC
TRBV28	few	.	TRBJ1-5	CAWSGDNQPQHF	TGTGCCTGGTCAGGAGATAATCAGCCCCAGCATTTT
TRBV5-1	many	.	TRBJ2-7	CASSLDSTYEQYF	TGCGCCAGCAGCTTGGACAGTACCTACGAGCAGTACTTC
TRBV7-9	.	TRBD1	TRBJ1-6	CASSTRRDSYNSPLHF	TGTGCCAGCAGCACTCGCCGGGACAGCTATAATTCACCCCTCCACTTT
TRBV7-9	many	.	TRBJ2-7	CASSPGWGYEQYF	TGTGCCAGCAGCCCAGGGTGGGGCTACGAGCAGTACTTC
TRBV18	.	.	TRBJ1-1	CASSPRRDTEAFF	TGTGCCAGCTCACCACGGAGGGACACTGAAGCTTTCTTT
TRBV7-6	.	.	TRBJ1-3	CASSLEGGSLSGNTIYF	TGTGCCAGCAGCTTAGAGGGCGGTAGTCTTTCTGGAAACACCATATATTTT
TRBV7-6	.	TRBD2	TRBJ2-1	CASGLSGGLYNEQFF	TGTGCCAGTGGGCTCAGCGGGGGCCTCTACAATGAGCAGTTCTTC
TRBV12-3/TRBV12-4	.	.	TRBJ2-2	CASSPLPGRGRTGELFF	TGTGCCAGCAGTCCATTACCGGGACGGGGAAGAACCGGGGAGCTGTTTTTT
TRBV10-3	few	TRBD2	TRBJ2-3	CAISKTSGASTDTQYF	TGTGCCATCTCTAAGACTAGCGGGGCTTCCACAGATACGCAGTATTTT
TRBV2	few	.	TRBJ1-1	CASSVGLLNTEAFF	TGTGCCAGCAGCGTGGGACTCCTGAACACTGAAGCTTTCTTT
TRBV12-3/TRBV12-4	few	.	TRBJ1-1	CASSLVHGGVSTEAFF	TGTGCCAGCAGTTTAGTTCACGGGGGAGTCAGCACTGAAGCTTTCTTT
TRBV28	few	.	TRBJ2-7	CASSLRPQGSYEQYF	TGTGCCAGCAGTTTACGTCCGCAGGGATCTTACGAGCAGTACTTC
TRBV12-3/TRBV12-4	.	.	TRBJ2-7	CASSLRRLSYEQYF	TGTGCCAGCAGTCTCCGGAGACTTTCATACGAGCAGTACTTC
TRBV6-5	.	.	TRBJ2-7	CASSNTGSYEQYF	TGTGCCAGCAGTAATACAGGGTCGTACGAGCAGTACTTC
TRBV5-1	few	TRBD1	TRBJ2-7	CASRGTGSYEQYF	TGCGCCAGCAGAGGGACAGGAAGTTACGAGCAGTACTTC
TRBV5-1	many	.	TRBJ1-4	CASSLEQPNEKLFF	TGCGCCAGCAGCTTGGAACAGCCTAATGAAAAACTGTTTTTT
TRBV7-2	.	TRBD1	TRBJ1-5	CASSLVAGTGYQPQHF	TGTGCCAGCAGCTTAGTCGCGGGGACAGGGTACCAGCCCCAGCATTTT
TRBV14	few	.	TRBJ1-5	CASSPRRPQHF	TGTGCCAGCAGCCCCCGAAGGCCCCAGCATTTT